This entry lists 28 T cell receptor beta chains sequenced from one sample in a study of response to subunit inactivated influenza vaccine. MiXCR, run by TCRdb on the RT-PCR reads, gives a single entry per CDR3 protein. The table includes 650,000 to 850,000 distinct CDR3 sequences, around 13% detected once. The material was PBMCs from blood, obtained less than 15 days before vaccination. These receptors were collected from a man between 50 and 59 years old who received an inactivated influenza vaccine.

The V gene is TRBV24-1, the J gene TRBJ1-2; TRBD1 agrees at 9 bases. The CDR3 spans 14 residues. V lost 4 bases to trimming and J lost 4 bases; unmatched junction nucleotides: 3. Germline assignment: CDR1 KGHDR and CDR2 SFDVKD. The CDR3 sequence: CATSDQGQGYGYTF. The CDR3 nucleotides read TGTGCCACCAGTGACCAGGGACAGGGCTATGGCTACACCTTC.

Many counts were recorded for this clonotype. J is TRBJ2-3 and V is TRBV29-1; D uncertain. CDR3 length: 15 residues. V lost 0 bases to trimming and J lost 0 bases, with 10 bases between them. Germline-derived CDR1 and CDR2 are SQVTM and ANQGSEA. The CDR3 nucleotides read TGCAGCGTTGAAGAGGGCAGCACTAGCACAGATACGCAGTATTTT. This translates into CSVEEGSTSTDTQYF.

The chain has TRBV18 and TRBJ2-6; no firm D call. The CDR3 sequence is 16 residues long. Germline V gives CDR1 KGHSH, CDR2 LQKENI. Trimming took 1 base from V and 4 from J, leaving 11 bases between them. CDR3 in DNA: TGTGCCAGCTCACCACAGTACGCTTCCGGGGCCAACGTCCTGACTTTC. This codes for CASSPQYASGANVLTF.

This clonotype was recorded many times. The CDR3 protein is CASSRTGEQQFF. The CDR3 nucleotides read TGTGCCAGCAGCCGGACCGGGGAGCAGCAGTTCTTC. The J gene is TRBJ2-1, the V gene TRBV4-2; perhaps TRBD2 as D (5 bases). This CDR3 spans 12 amino acids. With 4 bases removed from V and 11 bases from J, the gap between germline ends came to 12 bases. CDR1 and CDR2 from the germline V gene are LGHNA and YNFKEQ.

The rearrangement uses TRBV14 and TRBJ2-7, with a tentative D call TRBD2 (5 bases). The CDR3 is made up of 14 amino acids. Germline-derived CDR1 and CDR2 are SGHDN and FVKESK. Trimming removed 2 bases at V and 6 bases at J, with 14 bases between. CDR3 residues: CASSQPFLSAEQYF. The CDR3 nucleotides are TGTGCCAGCAGCCAACCCTTCCTTAGCGCCGAGCAGTACTTC.

This chain connects TRBV5-1 to TRBJ2-3; no firm D call. The V and J ends lost 6 bases and 5 bases respectively, with 19 bases between them. The CDR3 contains 15 residues. CDR1 and CDR2 from the germline V gene are SGHRS and YFSETQ. CDR3 nucleotides: TGCGCCAGCACCCAGAACCAGAAATCCGGAGATACGCAGTATTTT. Amino acid sequence: CASTQNQKSGDTQYF.

This clonotype was counted between two and nine times. The V and J genes are TRBV4-1 and TRBJ1-1; 8 bases agree with TRBD1. Losses at the gene ends were 3 bases for V and 1 base for J; bases not matched to a gene: 7. Germline V gene data show CDR1 as MGHRA and CDR2 as YSYEKL. CDR3 size: 16 residues. CDR3 DNA sequence: TGCGCCAGCAGCCACCCCTGGGACAGGCCGAACACTGAAGCTTTCTTT. This codes for CASSHPWDRPNTEAFF.

V usage is TRBV9 and J usage is TRBJ2-5, with 13 bases matching TRBD2. The CDR3 consists of 15 residues. The J segment lost 5 bases and the V segment lost 3 bases, leaving 4 bases of the junction unmatched. Germline CDR1 and CDR2: SGDLS and YYNGEE. The DNA for the CDR3 is TGTGCCAGCAGCGCGGGACTAGCGGGATTGGAGACCCAGTACTTC. Its translation is CASSAGLAGLETQYF.

This clonotype came up many times. J is TRBJ1-4 and V is TRBV5-1; the D is unclear. Trimming removed 0 bases at V and 8 bases at J, with 11 bases between. The V gene's germline CDR1 is SGHRS and CDR2 YFSETQ. The CDR3 contains 14 residues. CDR3 in amino acids: CASSLGMRMEKLFF. CDR3 nucleotide sequence: TGCGCCAGCAGCTTGGGAATGAGGATGGAAAAACTGTTTTTT.

This chain links TRBV29-1 with TRBJ2-7; weak D call: TRBD2 (5 bases). Trimming pared 5 bases from V and 5 bases from J, leaving 13 bases between. Germline V gene sequence: CDR1 SQVTM, CDR2 ANQGSEA. CDR3 length: 12 amino acids. The CDR3 nucleotides read TGCAGCGTTCTTTGGACGGGGAACGAGCAGTACTTC. Translated: CSVLWTGNEQYF.

This clonotype was seen at least ten times. J is TRBJ2-5 and V is TRBV5-5, with TRBD1 as a possible D gene (6 bases). This CDR3 has 13 residues. V lost 1 base to trimming and J lost 4 bases, with 8 bases between them. Germline V lookup: CDR1 SGHKS, CDR2 YYEKEE (reference sequence). CDR3 sequence: CASSLQGRETQYF. Written as DNA, the CDR3 is TGTGCCAGCAGCTTGCAGGGGAGAGAGACCCAGTACTTC. Based on the CDR3 plus reference TRBV5-5 and TRBJ2-5, the full variable domain is DAGVTQSPTHLIKTRGQQVTLRCSPISGHKSVSWYQQVLGQGPQFIFQYYEKEERGRGNFPDRFSARQFPNYSSELNVNALLLGDSALYLCASSLQGRETQYFGPGTRLLVL.

This clonotype was detected many times. The CDR3 region is CASSQDRYQPQHF. CDR3 nucleotide sequence: TGCGCCAGCAGCCAAGATCGATATCAGCCCCAGCATTTT. The rearrangement joins TRBV4-1 to TRBJ1-5; D unclear. The CDR3 has 13 residues. Trimming removed 0 bases from V and 5 bases from J, with 5 bases in between. Germline-derived CDR1 and CDR2 are MGHRA and YSYEKL.

The rearrangement uses TRBV7-9 and TRBJ2-3, with 9 bases aligning to TRBD1. The CDR3 is made up of 14 amino acids. Germline V gives CDR1 SEHNR, CDR2 FQNEAQ (reference sequence). Trimming removed 4 bases from V and 6 bases from J; junction bases left unmatched: 5. CDR3: CASSSQGAADTQYF. The CDR3 DNA follows: TGTGCCAGCAGCTCACAGGGGGCCGCCGATACGCAGTATTTT.

This clonotype has just a few counts. The V gene is TRBV5-1, the J gene TRBJ1-1; D perhaps matches TRBD1 (6 bases). The CDR3 totals 17 residues. Germline lookup yields CDR1 SGHRS and CDR2 YFSETQ. The V end was cut by 2 bases, the J end by 0 bases, with 17 bases between. In DNA form, the CDR3 reads TGCGCCAGCAGCTTTCCCAGGGGAAGCGGGTTGAACACTGAAGCTTTCTTT. Its translation: CASSFPRGSGLNTEAFF.

This clonotype was seen ten or more times. This chain joins TRBV5-1 and TRBJ1-1, with no clear D. There are 14 residues in the CDR3. The germline V gene has CDR1 SGHRS and CDR2 YFSETQ. Trimming removed 3 bases from V and 4 bases from J, with 13 bases in between. In DNA form, the CDR3 reads TGCGCCAGCAGCTCTACCGACGGTTTCACTGAAGCTTTCTTT. Translation gives CASSSTDGFTEAFF.

This clonotype appeared a few times. V is TRBV7-9 and J is TRBJ1-2; D is unresolved. The CDR3 length is 14 residues. Germline V gene sequence: CDR1 SEHNR, CDR2 FQNEAQ (reference sequence). Between the trimmed V and J ends, which lost 2 bases and 6 bases, there was a span of 13 bases. The CDR3 DNA sequence: TGTGCCAGCAGCTTACTCGGGTCGGTAGATGGCTACACCTTC. Translation: CASSLLGSVDGYTF.

This chain connects TRBV4-2 to TRBJ1-2; no firm D call. The CDR3 totals 15 residues. The ends were cut back, 0 bases at V and 9 bases at J, with 17 bases in the middle. Germline assignment: CDR1 LGHNA and CDR2 YNFKEQ. CDR3 residues: CASSQDPRAGGRYTF. CDR3 DNA: TGTGCCAGCAGCCAAGATCCGCGGGCGGGAGGGCGCTACACCTTC.

The gene calls are TRBV6-5 and TRBJ2-3; D call uncertain. The CDR3 is 16 residues long. The germline V and J ends were trimmed by 0 bases and 0 bases, with 10 bases remaining between them. Germline CDR1 MNHEY, CDR2 SVGAGI. Written as DNA, the CDR3 is TGTGCCAGCAGTTACTCGCATAGCCCGAGCACAGATACGCAGTATTTT. It is translated as CASSYSHSPSTDTQYF.

The rearrangement links TRBV6-1 to TRBJ1-2; no clear D gene. CDR3 length equals 15 residues. The V gene's germline CDR1 is MNHNS and CDR2 SASEGT. Trimming cost V 6 bases and J 4 bases, with 18 bases left between them. CDR3 amino acids: CASSRGSRGTYGYTF. The CDR3 nucleotides read TGTGCCAGCAGCAGAGGTTCGCGGGGAACCTATGGCTACACCTTC.

The CDR3 loop is CASSHRDRHYNEQFF. CDR3 in DNA: TGTGCCAGCAGTCACCGGGACAGGCATTACAATGAGCAGTTCTTC. V gene TRBV28 combines with J gene TRBJ2-1; TRBD1 agrees at 8 bases. The V and J ends lost 5 bases and 4 bases, in that order; junction bases with no gene match: 7. Germline values: CDR1 MDHEN, CDR2 SYDVKM. This CDR3 is built from 15 residues.

The chain couples TRBV27 to TRBJ2-7; TRBD2 agrees at 13 bases. Losses at the gene ends were 7 bases for V and 2 bases for J; bases not matched to a gene: 5. The CDR3 runs 15 residues. The V gene's germline CDR1 is MNHEY and CDR2 SMNVEV (reference sequence). The CDR3: CASKKTSGGTYEQYF. CDR3 coding DNA: TGTGCCAGCAAAAAGACTAGCGGGGGGACCTACGAGCAGTACTTC.

There are many counts of this clonotype. The chain joins TRBV4-3 to TRBJ2-2; TRBD1 matches at 8 bases. Germline trimming cut 0 bases from V and 6 bases from J; bases unmatched to any gene: 9. Germline CDR1 reads LGHNA; CDR2 reads YSLEER. The CDR3 covers 17 residues. Written as DNA, the CDR3 is TGCGCCAGCAGCCAAGATGGTGGACAGGGAAGGGCCGGGGAGCTGTTTTTT. Its protein is CASSQDGGQGRAGELFF.

This clonotype has only a few counts. The chain couples TRBV6-5 to TRBJ1-3; TRBD1 might be the D (6 bases). CDR3 size: 15 residues. CDR1 MNHEY and CDR2 SVGAGI come from the germline V gene. V was trimmed by 4 bases and J by 0 bases, leaving 10 bases between them. The CDR3 DNA sequence: TGTGCCAGCAGTTTTCAGGGGCTCTCTGGAAACACCATATATTTT. Translated: CASSFQGLSGNTIYF.

Only a few counts were recorded for this clonotype. This chain uses TRBV28 with TRBJ1-3; 7 bases fit TRBD1. Looked up from germline, CDR1 is MDHEN and CDR2 is SYDVKM. Germline trimming cut 1 base from V and 4 bases from J; bases unmatched to any gene: 1. The CDR3 has 14 residues. CDR3 protein: CASSLSGGGNTIYF. The CDR3 nucleotides read TGTGCCAGCAGTTTATCAGGGGGAGGAAACACCATATATTTT. Combining the CDR3 with reference TRBV28 and TRBJ1-3 gives the whole variable domain DVKVTQSSRYLVKRTGEKVFLECVQDMDHENMFWYRQDPGLGLRLIYFSYDVKMKEKGDIPEGYSVSREKKERFSLILESASTNQTSMYLCASSLSGGGNTIYFGEGSWLTVV.

The chain recombines TRBV11-2 with TRBJ2-7, with 11 positions matching TRBD2. V trimming: 4 bases; J trimming: 2 bases; junction bases outside the gene matches: 4. This CDR3 is built from 15 residues. Germline CDR1 is SGHAT and CDR2 is FQNNGV. CDR3 amino acids: CASSSPTSGTYEQYF. The CDR3 DNA follows: TGTGCCAGCAGCTCTCCGACTAGCGGGACCTACGAGCAGTACTTC.

This clonotype was observed many times. V gene TRBV4-1 combines with J gene TRBJ2-2; 14 bases map to TRBD2. Germline V gene lookup returns CDR1 MGHRA and CDR2 YSYEKL. The CDR3 has 16 residues. The J segment lost 6 bases and the V segment lost 6 bases, leaving 6 bases of the junction unmatched. For the CDR3, the DNA is TGCGCCAGCAGTCTAGGGACTAGCGGGGGTGCCGGGGAGCTGTTTTTT. Amino acids: CASSLGTSGGAGELFF.

The chain combines TRBV27 with TRBJ2-6; D is tentatively TRBD1 or TRBD2 (5 bases each). Trimming cost V 6 bases and J 0 bases, with 15 bases left between them. CDR1 and CDR2 from the germline V gene are MNHEY and SMNVEV (reference sequence). The CDR3 runs to 17 residues. The CDR3: CASSLIGGSSGANVLTF. The CDR3 DNA reads as TGTGCCAGCAGCCTTATTGGGGGTAGCTCTGGGGCCAACGTCCTGACTTTC.

This clonotype came up many times. This chain connects TRBV7-9 to TRBJ1-1; D call uncertain. This CDR3 spans 12 amino acids. Trimming shortened V by 6 bases and J by 3 bases, and 8 bases separated the two germline ends. In germline, CDR1 is SEHNR, CDR2 FQNEAQ (reference sequence). The CDR3 region is CASSRSDTEAFF. CDR3 DNA sequence: TGTGCCAGCAGTCGATCAGACACTGAAGCTTTCTTT. The full variable domain, in which reference TRBV7-9 and TRBJ1-1 provide the parts outside the CDR3, is DTGVSQNPRHKITKRGQNVTFRCDPISEHNRLYWYRQTLGQGPEFLTYFQNEAQLEKSRLLSDRFSAERPKGSFSTLEIQRTEQGDSAMYLCASSRSDTEAFFGQGTRLTVV.